Following are 25 T cell receptor beta chains from one sample sequenced in a study of blood T cell repertoires in COVID-19. Libraries were prepared by immunoSEQ multiplex PCR; TCRdb keeps only in-frame clonotypes and omits some of them. The profile shows 210,000 or so clones, 84% of them singletons. The sample was peripheral blood. These receptor sequences come from an older woman with active or convalescent COVID-19.

This clone was found a few times. The chain joins TRBV7-9 to TRBJ2-2; the D gene is possibly TRBD2 (5 bases). The V and J ends lost 4 bases and 2 bases respectively, with 11 bases between them. CDR3 length equals 15 residues. Germline CDR1 and CDR2: SEHNR and FQNEAQ (reference sequence). This chain's CDR3 is CASSSPSGNTGELFF. CDR3 coding DNA: TGTGCCAGCAGCTCCCCATCGGGAAACACCGGGGAGCTGTTTTTT. The full variable domain, with the rest looked up from reference TRBV7-9 and TRBJ2-2, is DTGVSQNPRHKITKRGQNVTFRCDPISEHNRLYWYRQTLGQGPEFLTYFQNEAQLEKSRLLSDRFSAERPKGSFSTLEIQRTEQGDSAMYLCASSSPSGNTGELFFGEGSRLTVL.

The rearrangement links TRBV6-1 to TRBJ2-3; TRBD2 agrees at 7 bases. The CDR3 spans 15 residues. With V trimmed by 0 bases and J by 4 bases, 4 bases remained unmatched. Germline CDR1 is MNHNS and CDR2 is SASEGT. CDR3 residues: CASSEAGAGADTQYF. CDR3 nucleotide sequence: TGTGCCAGCAGTGAAGCAGGGGCGGGGGCAGATACGCAGTATTTT.

The chain has TRBV5-1 and TRBJ2-5; D is perhaps TRBD2 (6 bases). The CDR3 loop spans 16 amino acids. Deletions cut 1 base from V and 4 bases from J, with 17 bases between. Germline V gives CDR1 SGHRS, CDR2 YFSETQ. The CDR3 loop reads CASSLTATPGVETQYF. The CDR3 nucleotides read TGCGCCAGCAGCTTGACGGCAACCCCGGGGGTAGAGACCCAGTACTTC.

The chain is built from TRBV4-1 and TRBJ2-5, with 7 bases lining up with TRBD1. Unmatched junction bases numbered 10, after V lost 4 bases and J lost 5 bases. CDR1 MGHRA and CDR2 YSYEKL come from the germline V gene. This CDR3 contains 15 residues. The CDR3: CASSRTGTARETQYF. The CDR3 DNA is TGCGCCAGCAGCCGAACTGGGACAGCGAGGGAGACCCAGTACTTC.

The chain employs TRBV4-2 and TRBJ2-7; possible D gene TRBD2, 6 bases. Trimming removed 3 bases from V and 3 bases from J, with 15 bases in between. The CDR3 is made up of 15 amino acids. Germline CDR1 and CDR2: LGHNA and YNFKEQ. CDR3 in amino acids: CASSQDYAQVYEQYF. The CDR3 DNA reads TGTGCCAGCAGCCAGGACTATGCCCAGGTCTACGAGCAGTACTTC.

For this clone: This could be a read error, since a much larger clone is one nucleotide away. The chain joins TRBV6-5 to TRBJ1-3; D perhaps matches TRBD1 (6 bases). This CDR3 has 15 residues. Germline CDR1 is MNHEY and CDR2 is SVGAGI. V was pared by 2 bases and J by 2 bases, with 10 bases between. For the CDR3, the DNA is TGTGCCAGCAGTTACAGGGGGACCGCTGGAAACACCATATATTTT. It specifies CASSYRGTAGNTIYF.

This clone showed up just a few times. CDR3: CASSLIQFSSGANVLTF. The CDR3, as DNA: TGTGCCAGCAGTTTAATTCAGTTTTCCTCTGGGGCCAACGTCCTGACTTTC. The V and J genes are TRBV28 and TRBJ2-6; D is uncertain. This CDR3 spans 17 amino acids. CDR1 MDHEN and CDR2 SYDVKM come from the germline V gene. The V and J ends lost 2 bases and 0 bases respectively, with 11 bases between them.

The chain uses TRBV4-1 and TRBJ2-2, with 7 bases fitting TRBD2. V lost 1 base to trimming and J lost 5 bases; unmatched junction nucleotides: 10. This CDR3 contains 17 residues. From germline, CDR1 is MGHRA and CDR2 YSYEKL. The CDR3 here is CASSQAPPGTTTGELFF. DNA of the CDR3: TGCGCCAGCAGCCAAGCCCCACCTGGGACTACTACCGGGGAGCTGTTTTTT.

CDR3 sequence: CASSTGLAGGLDHTDTQYF. The CDR3 DNA is TGTGCCAGCAGCACCGGACTAGCGGGAGGGCTAGATCACACAGATACGCAGTATTTT. The chain recombines TRBV5-4 with TRBJ2-3; 15 bases match TRBD2. V lost 4 bases and J lost 2; bases outside the gene matches: 11. The CDR3 totals 19 residues. Germline V CDR1 and CDR2: SGHNT, YYREEE (reference sequence).

CDR3 in amino acids: CSVDETGGYTF. CDR3 DNA sequence: TGCAGCGTGGATGAGACAGGGGGCTACACCTTC. This sequence joins TRBV29-1 and TRBJ1-2; TRBD1 matches 7 bases. Germline lookup yields CDR1 SQVTM and CDR2 ANQGSEA. V trimming: 6 bases; J trimming: 8 bases; junction bases outside the gene matches: 6. CDR3 length equals 11 residues.

This chain links TRBV6-5 with TRBJ1-2; TRBD1 aligns across 7 bases. Unmatched junction bases numbered 0, after V lost 0 bases and J lost 2 bases. CDR1 and CDR2 (germline): MNHEY, SVGAGI. CDR3 size: 14 residues. CDR3 amino acids: CASSYSTGNYGYTF. The CDR3 DNA reads TGTGCCAGCAGTTACTCGACAGGGAACTATGGCTACACCTTC.

The gene calls are TRBV10-2 and TRBJ1-2; 8 bases match TRBD1. The CDR3 extends over 15 amino acids. Trimming removed 6 bases from V and 5 bases from J; junction bases left unmatched: 11. Looked up from germline, CDR1 is WSHSY and CDR2 is SAAADI. DNA of the CDR3: TGCGCCAGCAGACCCGGGACAGGCATTGTGTATGGCTACACCTTC. Its translation is CASRPGTGIVYGYTF.

The gene calls are TRBV5-1 and TRBJ1-2; no clear D gene. V lost 4 bases, J lost 3 bases, and 16 bases lay in between. CDR1 SGHRS and CDR2 YFSETQ come from the germline V gene. CDR3 length equals 15 residues. The DNA for the CDR3 is TGCGCCAGCAGCCCGACACCCCCCCTCGACTATGGCTACACCTTC. Translated: CASSPTPPLDYGYTF.

Points on this clone: Sequence at one end of the junction differs from germline and may be a read error. The genes are TRBV12-3 or TRBV12-4 and TRBJ2-7; possibly TRBD2 for D (6 bases). CDR3 length equals 12 residues. The CDR3 sequence: CASSLGGPYMDF. The CDR3 DNA reads TGTGCCAGCAGTTTGGGGGGACCGTATATGGACTTC.

The chain is built from TRBV7-9 and TRBJ2-1; 7 nucleotides agree with TRBD2. Germline V gene data show CDR1 as SEHNR and CDR2 as FQNEAQ (reference sequence). V dropped 3 bases and J dropped 4; count of bases not matched to a gene: 3. The CDR3 totals 14 residues. This CDR3 is CASSFEGGYNEQFF. The CDR3 DNA follows: TGTGCCAGCAGCTTTGAGGGAGGGTACAATGAGCAGTTCTTC. Using reference TRBV7-9 and TRBJ2-1 for the parts outside the CDR3, the full variable domain is DTGVSQNPRHKITKRGQNVTFRCDPISEHNRLYWYRQTLGQGPEFLTYFQNEAQLEKSRLLSDRFSAERPKGSFSTLEIQRTEQGDSAMYLCASSFEGGYNEQFFGPGTRLTVL.

The chain carries TRBV7-2 and TRBJ1-1, with D uncertain. Trimming stripped 1 base from V and 0 bases from J, with 9 bases between. Germline CDR1 and CDR2: SGHTA and FQGNSA. The CDR3 is 15 residues long. This chain's CDR3 is CASSLDGQVNTEAFF. CDR3 nucleotide sequence: TGTGCCAGCAGCTTAGATGGGCAGGTGAACACTGAAGCTTTCTTT.

Ten or more counts support this clone. The chain couples TRBV27 to TRBJ2-5; D not certain. V lost 8 bases and J lost 5, with 24 bases in between. Germline V gives CDR1 MNHEY, CDR2 SMNVEV (reference sequence). The length of the CDR3 is 16 residues. CDR3 protein: CASSSGSTSSVETQYF. Here the CDR3 DNA reads TGTGCCAGCTCCTCCGGTAGCACCTCCTCGGTTGAGACCCAGTACTTC.

V and J are TRBV4-2 and TRBJ2-5; TRBD2 matches 12 bases. CDR1 and CDR2 from the germline V gene are LGHNA and YNFKEQ. The CDR3 has 16 amino acids. V trimming: 3 bases; J trimming: 1 base; junction bases outside the gene matches: 3. In DNA form, the CDR3 reads TGTGCCAGCAGCCAGACTAGCGGGAGAACCCAAGAGACCCAGTACTTC. The encoded protein is CASSQTSGRTQETQYF.

The J gene is TRBJ2-2, the V gene TRBV5-1, with TRBD2 matching over 8 bases. The CDR3 loop spans 17 amino acids. The ends lost 0 bases at V and 4 bases at J; junction bases unmatched: 8. Germline V gene lookup returns CDR1 SGHRS and CDR2 YFSETQ. The CDR3 DNA reads TGCGCCAGCAGCTTGGGCTTCTTTCGGGAGGGCACCGGGGAGCTGTTTTTT. It codes for CASSLGFFREGTGELFF.

The chain is built from TRBV7-2 and TRBJ1-6; D not certain. Per germline, CDR1 SGHTA and CDR2 FQGNSA. Trimming shortened V by 5 bases and J by 8 bases, and 13 bases separated the two germline ends. This CDR3 contains 14 residues. The CDR3 DNA reads as TGTGCCAGCAGCCCTCGGGATGGGTATTCACCCCTCCACTTT. Protein sequence: CASSPRDGYSPLHF.

The V gene is TRBV7-2, the J gene TRBJ2-4; D is unclear. The CDR3 is 16 amino acids. CDR1 is SGHTA, CDR2 FQGNSA, per germline. V was pared by 3 bases and J by 2 bases, with 14 bases between. The chain's CDR3 is CASSFHPGLTKNIQYF. DNA for the CDR3: TGTGCCAGCAGCTTCCACCCGGGTCTAACCAAAAACATTCAGTACTTC.

The CDR3 is CASTATGDEQYF. The CDR3 region has the DNA TGTGCCAGCACCGCGACAGGGGACGAGCAGTACTTC. V and J are TRBV28 and TRBJ2-7; 8 bases agree with TRBD1. The CDR3 contains 12 residues. The V and J ends lost 7 bases and 5 bases, in that order; junction bases with no gene match: 4. Germline lookup yields CDR1 MDHEN and CDR2 SYDVKM. Supplemented by reference TRBV28 and TRBJ2-7, the full variable domain reads DVKVTQSSRYLVKRTGEKVFLECVQDMDHENMFWYRQDPGLGLRLIYFSYDVKMKEKGDIPEGYSVSREKKERFSLILESASTNQTSMYLCASTATGDEQYFGPGTRLTVT.

The chain recombines TRBV19 with TRBJ2-7; the match to TRBD2 covers 14 bases. The CDR3 runs 18 residues. Germline V gives CDR1 LNHDA, CDR2 SQIVND (reference sequence). V trimming: 4 bases; J trimming: 6 bases; junction bases outside the gene matches: 14. CDR3 residues: CASSRGTSGSILRGEQYF. For the CDR3, the DNA is TGTGCCAGTAGTAGGGGGACTAGCGGGAGCATCCTACGGGGCGAGCAGTACTTC.

J is TRBJ2-5 and V is TRBV7-8; TRBD2 aligns across 7 bases. CDR3 length: 15 residues. V trimming: 2 bases; J trimming: 5 bases; junction bases outside the gene matches: 8. The V gene's germline CDR1 is SGHVS and CDR2 FQNEAQ. CDR3 amino acids: CASSLFAGAGETQYF. As DNA, the CDR3 is TGTGCCAGCAGCTTATTTGCGGGAGCGGGGGAGACCCAGTACTTC.

The V call is TRBV19, the J call TRBJ1-2; D perhaps matches TRBD1 (5 bases). The CDR3 is 16 residues long. Trimming shortened V by 5 bases and J by 1 base, and 17 bases separated the two germline ends. Per the germline V gene, CDR1 is LNHDA and CDR2 is SQIVND (reference sequence). CDR3 sequence: CASSLTGGHGNYGYTF. The CDR3 DNA is TGTGCCAGTAGTTTGACCGGCGGACACGGTAACTATGGCTACACCTTC.